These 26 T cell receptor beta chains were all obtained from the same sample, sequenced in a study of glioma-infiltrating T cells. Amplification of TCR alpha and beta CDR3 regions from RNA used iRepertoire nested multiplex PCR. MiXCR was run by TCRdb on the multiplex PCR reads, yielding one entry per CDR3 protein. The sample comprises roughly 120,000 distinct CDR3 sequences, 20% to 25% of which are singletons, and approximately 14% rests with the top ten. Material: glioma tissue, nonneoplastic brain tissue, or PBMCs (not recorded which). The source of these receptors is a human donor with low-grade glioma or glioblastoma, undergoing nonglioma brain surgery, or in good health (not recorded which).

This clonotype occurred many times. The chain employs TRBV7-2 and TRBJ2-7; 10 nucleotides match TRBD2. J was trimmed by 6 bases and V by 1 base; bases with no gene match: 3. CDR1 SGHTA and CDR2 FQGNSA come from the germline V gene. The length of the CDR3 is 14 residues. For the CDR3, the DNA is TGTGCCAGCAGCTTAGTGTCTAGCGGGAGCGAGCAGTACTTC. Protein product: CASSLVSSGSEQYF.

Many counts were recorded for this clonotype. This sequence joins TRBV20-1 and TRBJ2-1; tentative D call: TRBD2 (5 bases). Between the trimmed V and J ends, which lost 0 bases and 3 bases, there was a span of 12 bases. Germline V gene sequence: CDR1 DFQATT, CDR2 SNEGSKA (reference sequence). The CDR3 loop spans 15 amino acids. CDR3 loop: CSARDGVRGYNEQFF. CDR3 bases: TGCAGTGCTAGAGATGGAGTTCGGGGCTACAATGAGCAGTTCTTC.

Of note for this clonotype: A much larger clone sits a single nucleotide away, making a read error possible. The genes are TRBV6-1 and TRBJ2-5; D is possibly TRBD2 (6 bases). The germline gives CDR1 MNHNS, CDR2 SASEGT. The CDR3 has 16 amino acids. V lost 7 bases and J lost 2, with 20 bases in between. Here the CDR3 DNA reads TGTGCCAGCACCGCGCCAGGAGCGGGTAAACAAGAGACCCAGTACTTC. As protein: CASTAPGAGKQETQYF.

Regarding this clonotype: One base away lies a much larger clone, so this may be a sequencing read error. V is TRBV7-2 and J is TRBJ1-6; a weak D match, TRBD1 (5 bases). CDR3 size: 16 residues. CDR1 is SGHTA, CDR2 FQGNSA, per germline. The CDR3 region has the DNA TGTGCCAGCAGCCAAGAAGGAGACAGTCGTAATTCATCCCTCCACTTT. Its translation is CASSQEGDSRNSSLHF.

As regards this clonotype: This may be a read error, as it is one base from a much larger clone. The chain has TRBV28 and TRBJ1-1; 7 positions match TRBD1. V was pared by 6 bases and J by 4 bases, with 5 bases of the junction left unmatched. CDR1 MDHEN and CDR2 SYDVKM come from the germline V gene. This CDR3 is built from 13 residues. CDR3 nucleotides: TGTGCCAGCAGCGCGACAGGGCTCACTGAAGCTTTCTTT. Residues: CASSATGLTEAFF.

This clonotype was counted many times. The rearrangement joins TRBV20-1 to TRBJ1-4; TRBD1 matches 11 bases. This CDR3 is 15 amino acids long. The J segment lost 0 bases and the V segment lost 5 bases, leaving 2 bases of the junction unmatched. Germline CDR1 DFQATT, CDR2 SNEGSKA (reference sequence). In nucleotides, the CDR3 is TGCAGTGCTGGACAGGGGGCGTCAACTAATGAAAAACTGTTTTTT. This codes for CSAGQGASTNEKLFF.

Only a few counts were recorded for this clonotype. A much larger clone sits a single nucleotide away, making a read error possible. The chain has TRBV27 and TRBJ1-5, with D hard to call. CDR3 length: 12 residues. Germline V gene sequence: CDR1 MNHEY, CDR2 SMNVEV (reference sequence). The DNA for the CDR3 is TGTGCCAGCAAGGAAGGCAATCGGCCCCAGCATTTT. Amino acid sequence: CASKEGNRPQHF.

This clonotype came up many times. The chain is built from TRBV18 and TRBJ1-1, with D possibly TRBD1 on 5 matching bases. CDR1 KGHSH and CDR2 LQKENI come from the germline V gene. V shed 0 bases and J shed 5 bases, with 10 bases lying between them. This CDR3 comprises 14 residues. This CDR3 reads CASSPPRARTEAFF. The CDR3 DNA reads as TGTGCCAGCTCACCACCCAGGGCGAGAACTGAAGCTTTCTTT.

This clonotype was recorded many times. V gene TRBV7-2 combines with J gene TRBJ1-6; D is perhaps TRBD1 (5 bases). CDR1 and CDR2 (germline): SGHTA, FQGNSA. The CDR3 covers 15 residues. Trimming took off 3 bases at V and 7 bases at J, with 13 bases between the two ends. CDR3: CASSFTSRENSPLHF. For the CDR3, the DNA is TGTGCCAGCAGCTTTACGTCCAGGGAGAATTCACCCCTCCACTTT.

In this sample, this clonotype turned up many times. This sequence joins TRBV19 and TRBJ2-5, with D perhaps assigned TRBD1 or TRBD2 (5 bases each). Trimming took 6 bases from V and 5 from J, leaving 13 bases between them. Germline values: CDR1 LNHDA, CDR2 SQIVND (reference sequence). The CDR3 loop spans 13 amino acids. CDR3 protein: CASRGVGAETQYF. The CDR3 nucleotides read TGTGCCAGTAGGGGGGTGGGCGCTGAGACCCAGTACTTC.

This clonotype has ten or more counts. The CDR3 sequence is CAISDSGHSDTEAFF. DNA of the CDR3: TGTGCCATCAGTGACTCGGGACACTCGGACACTGAAGCTTTCTTT. The chain recombines TRBV10-3 with TRBJ1-1; D may be TRBD1 (6 bases). This CDR3 has 15 residues. Germline loops: CDR1 ENHRY, CDR2 SYGVKD. V lost 3 bases, J lost 3 bases, and 14 bases lay in between.

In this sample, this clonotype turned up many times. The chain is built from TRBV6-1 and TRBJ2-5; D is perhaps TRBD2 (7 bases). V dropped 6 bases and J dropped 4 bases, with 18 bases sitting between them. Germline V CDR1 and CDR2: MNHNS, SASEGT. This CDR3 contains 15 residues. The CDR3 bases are TGTGCCAGCAGGACCCAGGCGGGGGCACCAGAGACCCAGTACTTC. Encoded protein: CASRTQAGAPETQYF.

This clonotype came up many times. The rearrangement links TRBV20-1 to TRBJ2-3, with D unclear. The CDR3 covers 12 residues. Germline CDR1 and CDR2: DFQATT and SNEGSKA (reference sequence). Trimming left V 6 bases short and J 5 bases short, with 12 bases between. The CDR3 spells CSAEGFGDTQYF. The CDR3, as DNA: TGCAGTGCAGAAGGGTTCGGAGATACGCAGTATTTT.

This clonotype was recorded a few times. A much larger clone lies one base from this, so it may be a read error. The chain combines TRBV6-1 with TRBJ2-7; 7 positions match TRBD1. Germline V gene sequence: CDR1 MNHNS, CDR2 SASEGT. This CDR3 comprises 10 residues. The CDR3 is CTTGVHEQYF. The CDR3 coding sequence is TGTACCACAGGGGTCCACGAGCAGTACTTC.

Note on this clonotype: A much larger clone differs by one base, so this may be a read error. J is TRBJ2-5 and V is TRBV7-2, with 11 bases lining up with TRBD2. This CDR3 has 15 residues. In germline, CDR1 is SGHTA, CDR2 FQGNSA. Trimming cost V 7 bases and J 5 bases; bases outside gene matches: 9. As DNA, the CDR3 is TGTGCCAGCATGGTAACTAGCGGGAGTTGGGAGACCCAGTACTTC. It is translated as CASMVTSGSWETQYF.

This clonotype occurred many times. The CDR3 nucleotides read TGCAGTGCTAGAGGTCCCCGACAGGGGAGTCAGCAGTTCTTC. Protein product: CSARGPRQGSQQFF. The J gene is TRBJ2-1, the V gene TRBV20-1; TRBD1 aligns across 8 bases. CDR3 length equals 14 residues. The junction had 10 bases not matched to a gene; V was cut back by 1 base and J by 11 bases. Looked up from germline, CDR1 is DFQATT and CDR2 is SNEGSKA (reference sequence).

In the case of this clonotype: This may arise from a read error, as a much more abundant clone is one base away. This CDR3 is CASRHHSGRGTGELFF. CDR3 nucleotide sequence: TGCGCCAGCCGCCACCATAGCGGGAGAGGCACCGGGGAGCTGTTTTTT. This sequence joins TRBV4-3 and TRBJ2-2, with 9 positions matching TRBD2. Germline V gives CDR1 LGHNA, CDR2 YSLEER. The CDR3 has 16 amino acids.

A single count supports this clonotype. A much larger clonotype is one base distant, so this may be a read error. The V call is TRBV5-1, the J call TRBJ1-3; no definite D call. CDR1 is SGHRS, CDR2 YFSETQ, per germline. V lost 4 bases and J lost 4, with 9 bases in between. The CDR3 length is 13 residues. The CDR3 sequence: CASSVGEGNTIYF. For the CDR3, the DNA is TGCGCCAGCAGCGTCGGGGAAGGAAACACCATATATTTT.

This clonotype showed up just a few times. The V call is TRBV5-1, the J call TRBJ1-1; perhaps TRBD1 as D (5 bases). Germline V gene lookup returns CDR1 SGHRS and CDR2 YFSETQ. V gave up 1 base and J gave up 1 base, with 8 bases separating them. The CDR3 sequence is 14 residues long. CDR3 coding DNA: TGCGCCAGCAGCTTGTCGGGGCAGAACACTGAAGCTTTCTTT. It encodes CASSLSGQNTEAFF.

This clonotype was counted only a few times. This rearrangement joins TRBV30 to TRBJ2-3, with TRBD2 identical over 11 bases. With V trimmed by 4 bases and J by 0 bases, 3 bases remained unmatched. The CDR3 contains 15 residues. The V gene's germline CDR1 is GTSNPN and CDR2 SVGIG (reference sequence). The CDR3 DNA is TGTGCCTGGAATCTAGCGGGAGGCAGCACAGATACGCAGTATTTT. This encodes CAWNLAGGSTDTQYF.

The CDR3 sequence: CASSFAGERQGAIQYF. DNA for the CDR3: TGCGCCAGCAGCTTCGCTGGGGAACGACAGGGTGCAATTCAGTACTTC. The chain has TRBV5-1 and TRBJ2-4, with 7 nucleotides matching TRBD1. Germline CDR1 is SGHRS and CDR2 is YFSETQ. With V trimmed by 2 bases and J by 10 bases, 15 bases remained unmatched. This CDR3 has 16 amino acids.

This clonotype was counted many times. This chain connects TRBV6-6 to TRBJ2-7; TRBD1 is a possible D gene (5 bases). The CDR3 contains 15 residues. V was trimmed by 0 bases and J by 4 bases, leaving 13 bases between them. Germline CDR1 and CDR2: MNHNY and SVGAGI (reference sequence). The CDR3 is CASSYSRTTGYEQYF. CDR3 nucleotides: TGTGCCAGCAGTTACTCTCGGACAACCGGGTACGAGCAGTACTTC.

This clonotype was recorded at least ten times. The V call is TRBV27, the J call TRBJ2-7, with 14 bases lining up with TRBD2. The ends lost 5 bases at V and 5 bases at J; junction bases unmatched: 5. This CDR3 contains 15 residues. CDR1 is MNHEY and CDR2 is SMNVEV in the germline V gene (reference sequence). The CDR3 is CASSPRTSGRNEQYF. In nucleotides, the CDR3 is TGTGCCAGCAGTCCAAGGACTAGCGGGAGGAACGAGCAGTACTTC.

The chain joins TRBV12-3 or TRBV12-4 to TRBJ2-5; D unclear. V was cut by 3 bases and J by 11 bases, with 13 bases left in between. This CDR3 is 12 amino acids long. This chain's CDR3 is CASSFSLARQYF. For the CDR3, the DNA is TGTGCCAGCAGTTTCAGTCTTGCCAGGCAGTACTTC.

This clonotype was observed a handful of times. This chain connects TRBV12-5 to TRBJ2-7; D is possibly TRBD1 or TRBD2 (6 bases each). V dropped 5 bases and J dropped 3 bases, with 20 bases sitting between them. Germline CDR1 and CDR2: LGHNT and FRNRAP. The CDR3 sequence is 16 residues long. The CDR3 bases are TGTGCTAGTGGTCCAGGGCAGGGGAGGTCGGTCTACGAGCAGTACTTC. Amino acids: CASGPGQGRSVYEQYF.

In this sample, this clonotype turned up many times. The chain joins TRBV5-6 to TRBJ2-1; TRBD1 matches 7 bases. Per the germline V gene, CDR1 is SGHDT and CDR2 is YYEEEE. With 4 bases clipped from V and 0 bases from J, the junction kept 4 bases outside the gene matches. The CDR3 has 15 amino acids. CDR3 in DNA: TGTGCCAGCAGCCCCGACAGGGACTCCTACAATGAGCAGTTCTTC. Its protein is CASSPDRDSYNEQFF.